This T cell receptor beta chain was retrieved from a study of PD-L1 blockade in urothelial cancer. Study context: Patients commenced atezolizumab in about 2014, and it was given at 1,200 mg intravenously every 3 weeks. Blood samples had a median of about 150,000 T cells. Study-wide results and caveats: Pretreatment blood TCR clonality under the median forecast improved survival. For durable-benefit patients, tumor-associated blood clones expanded more at 3 weeks.

In the case of this clone: No antigen is known for it.

Profiling relied on immunoSEQ multiplex PCR, and the TCRdb table lists in-frame clones only, not all of them. This sample has tens of thousands of clones, with 70% to 90% found just once. This CDR3 is built from 12 residues. Germline V gives CDR1 GTSNPN, CDR2 SVGIG (reference sequence). Trimming removed 0 bases from V and 9 bases from J, with 8 bases in between. The receptor was derived from a man between 60 and 75 years old with urothelial cancer. The chain recombines TRBV30 with TRBJ2-2; D not certain. Here the sequenced sample was PBMCs, taken around atezolizumab (anti-PD-L1) treatment. CDR3 loop: CAWSVSGRELFF. The CDR3 DNA follows: TGTGCCTGGAGTGTATCTGGCCGGGAGCTGTTTTTT.